One sample yielded the 2 T cell receptor beta chains listed below, sequenced in a study of CD8 T cells in Susac syndrome. The RNA, roughly 0.45 to 1 ug, was put through reverse transcription using random hexamers. One entry per CDR3 protein, called by TCRdb with MiXCR from the immunoSEQ multiplex PCR reads. The profile shows approximately 120,000 distinct CDR3 sequences, around 94% of them singletons. The sequenced material came from CD4+ T cells from PBMCs. These receptors were obtained from a human donor in good health.

The chain joins TRBV18 to TRBJ2-5; D might be TRBD1 (6 bases). Trimming shortened V by 0 bases and J by 1 base, and 9 bases separated the two germline ends. The CDR3 is made up of 15 amino acids. CDR1 KGHSH and CDR2 LQKENI come from the germline V gene. CDR3 coding DNA: TGTGCCAGCTCACCACCTACAGGGCTCCAAGAGACCCAGTACTTC. Protein: CASSPPTGLQETQYF.

The chain is built from TRBV2 and TRBJ1-2; 7 nucleotides match TRBD1. The CDR3 runs to 13 residues. Germline CDR1 SNHLY, CDR2 FYNNEI. With V trimmed by 3 bases and J by 5 bases, 3 bases remained unmatched. In DNA, the CDR3 is TGTGCCAGCAGTGACGGACAGGAATATGGCTACACCTTC. Its translation is CASSDGQEYGYTF.